Shown below are 6 T cell receptor beta chains from a single sample sequenced in a study of cytomegalovirus exposure and HLA in healthy donors (dated by TCRdb to 2015 to 2018). Library method: the immunoSEQ multiplex PCR assay. The multiplex PCR relied on a mix of 60 forward primers for TCR Vbeta segments and 13 reverse primers for TCR Jbeta segments. TCRdb limited this immuneACCESS table to in-frame rearrangements with V and J called. A share of clones is missing; checked studies link under half to unresolved V genes, and the rest is unexplained. Present in this sample are 150,000 to 200,000 clones, about 80% of which were seen just once. Together, the top ten hold approximately 1.6% of the sample. Material: PBMCs. The receptors were sampled from a girl aged 10-17 years in good health and CMV-seropositive.

The chain links TRBV7-2 to TRBJ2-7; 7 nucleotides line up with TRBD2. V shed 11 bases and J 4 bases; nucleotides not matched to a gene: 8. The germline CDR1 and CDR2 sequences are SGHTA and FQGNSA. The CDR3 loop spans 12 amino acids. CDR3 in DNA: TGTGCCTGCCAGCGGGGCGGTTACGAGCAGTACTTC. Translated, it gives CACQRGGYEQYF.

The chain couples TRBV19 to TRBJ1-5, with 7 positions matching TRBD1. With 4 bases clipped from V and 7 bases from J, the junction kept 16 bases outside the gene matches. The CDR3 spans 17 residues. Germline V lookup: CDR1 LNHDA, CDR2 SQIVND (reference sequence). The CDR3: CASSTDLQTGRRQPQHF. CDR3 nucleotide sequence: TGTGCCAGTAGTACCGACCTACAGACAGGGCGGAGACAGCCCCAGCATTTT.

The chain employs TRBV11-3 and TRBJ1-1, with 7 bases identical to TRBD1. Germline assignment: CDR1 SGHNT and CDR2 YENEEA. The CDR3 extends over 15 amino acids. The V segment lost 4 bases and the J segment 2 bases; nucleotides outside the gene matches: 7. CDR3 bases: TGTGCCAGCAGCTCAGCCGGGACAGAAAACACTGAAGCTTTCTTT. It encodes CASSSAGTENTEAFF.

The chain joins TRBV5-1 to TRBJ2-5; 12 bases map to TRBD2. The CDR3 is 15 residues long. CDR1 and CDR2 (germline): SGHRS, YFSETQ. V lost 4 bases, J lost 5 bases, and 6 bases stayed unmatched. CDR3 loop: CASSITSGRQETQYF. The CDR3 DNA follows: TGCGCCAGCAGCATAACTAGCGGGAGGCAGGAGACCCAGTACTTC.

V and J are TRBV28 and TRBJ1-2; 10 positions match TRBD1. This CDR3 spans 19 amino acids. The germline gives CDR1 MDHEN, CDR2 SYDVKM. V lost 2 bases, J lost 7 bases, and 19 bases stayed unmatched. This chain's CDR3 is CASSLVGLPGQGRLGGYTF. CDR3 sequence (DNA): TGTGCCAGCAGTTTAGTCGGACTTCCGGGACAGGGGAGGTTGGGTGGCTACACCTTC.

The gene calls are TRBV28 and TRBJ2-7; 10 nucleotides line up with TRBD1. Germline values: CDR1 MDHEN, CDR2 SYDVKM. CDR3 length: 14 residues. With 8 bases clipped from V and 6 bases from J, the junction kept 10 bases outside the gene matches. CDR3 protein: CASFRQGASGEQYF. In nucleotides, the CDR3 is TGTGCCAGCTTCCGACAGGGGGCTAGTGGCGAGCAGTACTTC.